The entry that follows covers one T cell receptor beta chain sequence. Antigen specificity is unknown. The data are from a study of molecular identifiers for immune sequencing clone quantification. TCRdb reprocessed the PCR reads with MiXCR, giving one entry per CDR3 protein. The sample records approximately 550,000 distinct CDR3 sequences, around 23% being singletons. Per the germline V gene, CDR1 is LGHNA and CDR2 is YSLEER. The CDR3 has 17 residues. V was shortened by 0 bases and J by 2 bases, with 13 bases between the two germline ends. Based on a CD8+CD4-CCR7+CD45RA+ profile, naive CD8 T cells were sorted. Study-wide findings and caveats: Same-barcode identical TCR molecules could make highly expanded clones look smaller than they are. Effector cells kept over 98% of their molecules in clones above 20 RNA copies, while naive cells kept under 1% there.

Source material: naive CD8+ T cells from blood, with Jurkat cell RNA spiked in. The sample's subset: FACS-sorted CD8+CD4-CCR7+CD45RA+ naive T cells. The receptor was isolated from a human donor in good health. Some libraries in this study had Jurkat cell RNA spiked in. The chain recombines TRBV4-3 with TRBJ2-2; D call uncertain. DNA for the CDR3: TGCGCCAGCAGCCAAGATATTTCGACCCGTAACACCGGGGAGCTGTTTTTT. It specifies CASSQDISTRNTGELFF.